Listed below are T cell receptor beta chains from one sample, sequenced in a study of blood T cell repertoires in COVID-19. Assay: immunoSEQ multiplex PCR; the TCRdb copy retains only in-frame clones and omits some. The sample has some 250,000 clones; 80% to 90% are singletons. Sequencing was done on a sample of peripheral blood. These receptors were taken from a man aged 30-40 years who had recovered from COVID-19. CDR3s leave out the opening cysteine and the closing phenylalanine or tryptophan. The D gene is left open where the match is weak.

D gene	V gene	CDR3 protein
-	TRBV30	AFTQGERDSPLH
-	TRBV20-1	SASRFGGIDNQPQH
TRBD1	TRBV5-1	ASSTGQGAYEQY
TRBD2	TRBV5-1	ASSLEGLAINEQF
TRBD1	TRBV25-1	ASSPQTGAFYGYT
-	TRBV19	ASSIGQPSSLNSGGYT
-	TRBV29-1	SVEDRGSYGYT
-	TRBV19	ASRDSWGSYNSPLH
-	TRBV5-4	ASSLVGGTADEQY
TRBD1	TRBV18	ASSLRTGVNEKLF
-	TRBV3-1/TRBV3-2	ASSQNWRSNEKLF
TRBD1	TRBV6-2/TRBV6-3	ASSVRTGGITEAF
-	TRBV6-5	ASGAGGGNSPLH
-	TRBV24-1	ATSTREEFFGYT
-	TRBV5-6	ASSPFPDSPLH